This T cell receptor beta chain was documented in a study of CD8 T cells in Susac syndrome (dated by TCRdb to about 2019). Describing the broader study: Of the Susac syndrome patients who were sequenced, more than 5 had clinically active disease and eight were in clinical remission. At the time of blood withdrawal, Susac syndrome patients were either therapy-naive, taking corticosteroids (with some also receiving IVIg), or on IVIg alone. Whether CD8+ T cell activation and differentiation in Susac syndrome was antigen driven was tested using repertoire sequencing.

Overall study outcomes, separate from this receptor: The number of individuals in the TCR sequencing and HLA analysis was acknowledged as relatively small. No clonal expansion was detected in the CD4+ T cell repertoire of Susac syndrome patients.

Concerning this clonotype: No cognate antigen has been identified for it. No much larger clone is present one base from it, and per-base qualities are unavailable.

The germline V gene (reference sequence) specifies MNHEY as CDR1 and SMNVEV as CDR2. Clipping removes 6 bases from V and 3 bases from J, with 12 as the unmatched junction base count. The CDR3, from cysteine to phenylalanine, totals 16 residues. The only DNA kept is the CDR3, 48 bases in frame from the first base. RNA was extracted with the RNeasy kit and about 0.5 to 1 ug was reverse transcribed using random hexamers. The immunoSEQ multiplex PCR assay, covering 54 Vbeta and 13 Jbeta segments, was used to amplify TCR beta CDR3 regions. To correct PCR amplification bias, a synthetic template baseline was used for both primer optimization and computational correction. The authors' pipeline ran thus. Reads were annotated to V, D and J genes according to IMGT and were analyzed with immunoSEQ Analyzer, with only productive sequences retained. Clonality was calculated as one minus the Shannon entropy normalized by log2 of the number of productive unique sequences. For each patient and control, public and private clones were evaluated within the 100 most prevalent clones. A clone was defined as Susac-specific if it was absent from the healthy and MS cohorts, from 950 to 1,300 published viral clones and from other ImmuneACCESS disease sequences. TCRdb handled the public reads itself, with Q25 trimming in fastp and clone calling in MiXCR, and kept productive beta chains. Rows with a matching CDR3 protein are joined into one entry that keeps the most common DNA and genes. TCRdb's processing, not the authors' own work, is the source of the V and J calls. Within this sample are about 150,000 distinct CDR3 sequences, with approximately 96% of them counted one time only. 0.16% of the sample goes to the ten largest clones.

Peripheral blood CD8+ and CD4+ T cells from healthy donors, Susac syndrome patients and multiple sclerosis patients were profiled by high-throughput TCR beta sequencing. Recently defined diagnostic criteria for definite or probable disease were met by the Susac syndrome patients. Bulk CD8+ and CD4+ T cells were purified by magnetic negative isolation, while CD8+ TEMRA cells were enriched using FACS. Blood was collected in EDTA tubes and processed within 24 hours, with PBMCs isolated through density gradient centrifugation. PBMCs destined for TCR sequencing were cryopreserved in liquid nitrogen and later thawed in a 37 °C water bath. The sorted or isolated CD4+, CD8+ and CD8+ TEMRA cells reached a purity of at least 90%.

The clonotype originates from a human donor with Susac syndrome. Here the chain combines TRBV27 and TRBJ2-5; the junction holds 8 bases that match TRBD1. The specimen was CD4+ T cells from PBMCs. The CDR3 reads CASRRQGRTSEETQYF. DNA sequence: TGTGCCAGCAGGCGACAGGGGAGGACGTCGGAAGAGACCCAGTACTTC.